Described below is a single T cell receptor beta chain sequence and its context. This entry comes from a study of T cell repertoires in cytomegalovirus infection. Study at large: Shared public TCR beta signatures pointed to both CMV infection and a matching HLA type.

TCRdb reanalysed the reads using MiXCR and keeps one entry per CDR3 protein. The sample includes 250,000 to 300,000 distinct CDR3 sequences, under 30% of them seen just once. The sample taken for sequencing was PBMCs. The receptor was isolated from a human donor in good health (CMV status not recorded). Some clones in this sample may be carry-over from other donors' samples.

The CDR3 region has the DNA TGTGCCAGCACCGGCACCGGGACTAGCGGCTACGAGCAGTACTTC. It specifies CASTGTGTSGYEQYF. The chain has TRBV5-5 and TRBJ2-7; 11 bases match TRBD2. Losses at the gene ends were 6 bases for V and 3 bases for J; bases not matched to a gene: 8. The CDR3 covers 15 residues. In germline, CDR1 is SGHKS, CDR2 YYEKEE (reference sequence).